This T cell receptor (beta chain) is from a study of blood T cell repertoires in COVID-19. Turning to the study itself: The United States, Italy and Spain supplied acute and convalescent COVID-19 samples. In each case, the material was cDNA or gDNA derived from T cells, B-cell-depleted T cells, or PBMCs.

Under the authors' procedure: Estimation of nucleated cell counts was performed using reference gene primer amplification. TCRdb keeps only in-frame clones here, not all; method: immunoSEQ multiplex PCR. The V and J calls and the clone size are those of that table, but D and trimming were determined from the DNA. Counted here are under 350,000 clones, 85% occurring once; the ten biggest clones make up roughly 15%. J gave up 5 bases and V 4 bases, and 11 bases lay outside the gene matches. The CDR3 sequence is 17 residues long. Germline CDR1 reads SGHDT; CDR2 reads YYEEEE. The chain carries TRBV5-6 and TRBJ2-5; 13 bases agree with TRBD2. The receptor's source is a human donor in a cohort sampled during active COVID-19. Sequencing was performed on peripheral blood. The CDR3 DNA sequence: TGTGCCAGCAGCAGGAGGACTAGCGGGAGCCTAGGGGAGACCCAGTACTTC. Encoded protein: CASSRRTSGSLGETQYF. Using reference TRBV5-6 and TRBJ2-5 for the parts outside the CDR3, the full variable domain is DAGVTQSPTHLIKTRGQQVTLRCSPKSGHDTVSWYQQALGQGPQFIFQYYEEEERQRGNFPDRFSGHQFPNYSSELNVNALLLGDSALYLCASSRRTSGSLGETQYFGPGTRLLVL.